Following are 21 T cell receptor beta chains from one sample sequenced in a study of PD-1 blockade in mismatch repair-deficient tumors. TCRdb keeps only in-frame clones here, not all; method: immunoSEQ multiplex PCR. The top ten hold about 3.5% of the sample, which has approximately 50,000 clones, about 80% seen once. Specimen: peripheral blood, collected 4 weeks after starting pembrolizumab. The receptors derive from an adult with mismatch repair-deficient cancer.

The rearrangement links TRBV9 to TRBJ2-5; 8 positions match TRBD2. Germline lookup yields CDR1 SGDLS and CDR2 YYNGEE. With V trimmed by 0 bases and J by 4 bases, 2 bases remained unmatched. The CDR3 spans 14 residues. In DNA form, the CDR3 reads TGTGCCAGCAGCGTAGGGACTAGCAGAGAGACCCAGTACTTC. Translated: CASSVGTSRETQYF.

The chain uses TRBV7-2 and TRBJ2-7, with 11 bases lining up with TRBD2. CDR1 is SGHTA, CDR2 FQGNSA, per germline. Germline trimming cut 3 bases from V and 6 bases from J; bases unmatched to any gene: 7. This CDR3 region has 15 residues. The chain's CDR3 is CASSFTGTSGSEQYF. The CDR3 DNA follows: TGTGCCAGCAGCTTCACCGGGACTAGCGGTTCCGAGCAGTACTTC.

The chain combines TRBV5-1 with TRBJ2-1; D gene uncertain. Germline V gene data show CDR1 as SGHRS and CDR2 as YFSETQ. The CDR3 has 18 residues. V lost 0 bases and J 4 bases, leaving 20 bases between the germline ends. The CDR3 loop reads CASSLAFIEVNPYNEQFF. The CDR3 DNA reads as TGCGCCAGCAGCTTGGCATTCATCGAGGTAAACCCGTACAATGAGCAGTTCTTC.

This clone appeared a few times. Distinct nucleotide sequences in the sample also encode this CDR3. This sequence joins TRBV11-3 and TRBJ2-1; no clear D. V lost 3 bases and J 1 base, leaving 7 bases between the germline ends. The germline V gene encodes CDR1 SGHNT and CDR2 YENEEA. The CDR3 totals 14 residues. CDR3 sequence (DNA): TGTGCCAGCAGCTTTCTAAGATCCTACAATGAGCAGTTCTTC. It codes for CASSFLRSYNEQFF.

The chain combines TRBV7-2 with TRBJ1-5; 9 bases map to TRBD1. V was clipped by 5 bases and J by 4 bases; unmatched bases: 6. The CDR3 has 15 amino acids. CDR1 and CDR2 from the germline V gene are SGHTA and FQGNSA. This CDR3 is CASSLRTGANQPQHF. The DNA for the CDR3 is TGTGCCAGCAGCCTTCGGACAGGGGCTAATCAGCCCCAGCATTTT.

This clone appeared a single time. The rearrangement joins TRBV10-3 to TRBJ2-3; D is possibly TRBD2 (6 bases). The CDR3 consists of 14 residues. Looked up from germline, CDR1 is ENHRY and CDR2 is SYGVKD. V dropped 3 bases and J dropped 0 bases, with 7 bases sitting between them. CDR3 loop: CAISDGGSTDTQYF. CDR3 nucleotide sequence: TGTGCCATCAGTGATGGGGGGAGCACAGATACGCAGTATTTT.

This clone was seen a few times. The chain uses TRBV5-5 and TRBJ2-7; 9 nucleotides line up with TRBD2. The junction had 16 bases not matched to a gene; V was cut back by 5 bases and J by 4 bases. Germline assignment: CDR1 SGHKS and CDR2 YYEKEE (reference sequence). This CDR3 is built from 17 residues. The CDR3 loop reads CASSLNMISGSWYEQYF. The CDR3 bases are TGTGCCAGCAGTCTAAATATGATTAGCGGGAGCTGGTACGAGCAGTACTTC.

This clone was seen a handful of times. The V call is TRBV27, the J call TRBJ2-7; tentatively, D is TRBD1 (5 bases). The germline V and J ends were trimmed by 8 bases and 7 bases, with 12 bases remaining between them. Germline values: CDR1 MNHEY, CDR2 SMNVEV (reference sequence). The CDR3 loop spans 11 amino acids. CDR3 in amino acids: CASGLNREQYF. CDR3 sequence (DNA): TGTGCCAGCGGATTAAACAGGGAGCAGTACTTC.

V gene TRBV30 combines with J gene TRBJ2-1, with 10 bases fitting TRBD2. The CDR3 runs 14 residues. V shed 0 bases and J 8 bases; nucleotides not matched to a gene: 4. The germline V gene has CDR1 GTSNPN and CDR2 SVGIG (reference sequence). The CDR3 DNA reads TGTGCCTGGAGTGTAGCGGGAGGGCTGGATGAGCAGTTCTTC. Translation gives CAWSVAGGLDEQFF.

The chain carries TRBV6-5 and TRBJ2-7; TRBD1 matches 8 bases. V dropped 5 bases and J dropped 11; count of bases not matched to a gene: 17. Germline V lookup: CDR1 MNHEY, CDR2 SVGAGI. The CDR3 runs to 15 residues. The CDR3 here is CASSGPRGQAAKKYF. The DNA of the CDR3 is TGTGCCAGCAGTGGCCCCAGGGGACAGGCCGCGAAGAAGTACTTC.

The V gene is TRBV5-4, the J gene TRBJ2-1, with 9 bases identical to TRBD1. The CDR3 covers 16 residues. CDR1 SGHNT and CDR2 YYREEE come from the germline V gene (reference sequence). V lost 1 base to trimming and J lost 5 bases; unmatched junction nucleotides: 7. The CDR3: CASSLLTGGINNEQFF. The DNA of the CDR3 is TGTGCCAGCAGCTTGCTGACAGGGGGAATAAACAATGAGCAGTTCTTC.

The chain combines TRBV2 with TRBJ1-5; 7 bases are shared with TRBD1. V trimming: 5 bases; J trimming: 4 bases; junction bases outside the gene matches: 11. CDR1 SNHLY and CDR2 FYNNEI come from the germline V gene. The CDR3 has 16 amino acids. CDR3 residues: CASSSAWQGVNQPQHF. CDR3 in DNA: TGTGCCAGCAGTAGTGCCTGGCAGGGGGTAAATCAGCCCCAGCATTTT.

The chain recombines TRBV4-2 with TRBJ2-7; D gene ambiguous. V was clipped by 1 base and J by 5 bases, with 9 bases between them. The germline V gene encodes CDR1 LGHNA and CDR2 YNFKEQ. This CDR3 contains 13 residues. The CDR3 loop reads CASSQGKGNEQYF. CDR3 nucleotide sequence: TGTGCCAGCAGCCAAGGAAAGGGAAACGAGCAGTACTTC.

The chain couples TRBV19 to TRBJ1-3; D not resolved. CDR3 length: 16 amino acids. V was trimmed by 4 bases and J by 4 bases, leaving 17 bases between them. Germline CDR1 LNHDA, CDR2 SQIVND (reference sequence). Here the CDR3 DNA reads TGTGCCAGTAGTACCTTTTCCCTCTTAAGCGGAAACACCATATATTTT. Its protein product is CASSTFSLLSGNTIYF.

The J gene is TRBJ2-5, the V gene TRBV27; D is uncertain. Deletions cut 5 bases from V and 2 bases from J, with 3 bases between. Germline CDR1 MNHEY, CDR2 SMNVEV (reference sequence). The CDR3 extends over 11 amino acids. This CDR3 is CASSLQETQYF. CDR3 nucleotide sequence: TGTGCCAGCAGTCTTCAAGAGACCCAGTACTTC.

J is TRBJ1-2 and V is TRBV19; D is unclear. The CDR3 has 14 residues. Trimming pared 4 bases from V and 1 base from J, leaving 10 bases between. Germline V gene lookup returns CDR1 LNHDA and CDR2 SQIVND (reference sequence). This CDR3 is CASSSPGLNYGYTF. Here the CDR3 DNA reads TGTGCCAGTAGTAGCCCAGGCCTTAACTATGGCTACACCTTC.

The V and J genes are TRBV27 and TRBJ2-5, with 8 positions matching TRBD1. The assigned J gene may be wrong: the sequence end matches TRBJ2-7 better. Looked up from germline, CDR1 is MNHEY and CDR2 is SMNVEV (reference sequence). The CDR3 covers 13 residues. CDR3 protein: CARPGQDAYEQYF. As DNA, the CDR3 is TGTGCCAGGCCGGGACAGGATGCCTACGAGCAGTACTTC.

This clone was picked up a small number of times. The chain links TRBV6-6 to TRBJ2-7; D is undetermined. The CDR3 is 12 residues long. CDR1 and CDR2 (germline): MNHNY, SVGAGI (reference sequence). The ends were cut back, 5 bases at V and 3 bases at J, with 8 bases in the middle. The CDR3 loop is CASSDNYYEQYF. CDR3 DNA sequence: TGTGCCAGCAGTGATAATTACTACGAGCAGTACTTC.

This clone was recorded only once. The chain recombines TRBV11-1 with TRBJ2-1; 12 bases align to TRBD2. The CDR3 loop spans 15 amino acids. The germline V gene encodes CDR1 SGHAT and CDR2 FQDESV (reference sequence). V lost 7 bases, J lost 5 bases, and 6 bases stayed unmatched. The CDR3 DNA reads as TGTGCCAGCATCTTGACTAGCGGGAGTCACAATGAGCAGTTCTTC. Residues: CASILTSGSHNEQFF.

The rearrangement joins TRBV6-6 to TRBJ2-1; D call uncertain. V was shortened by 2 bases and J by 6 bases, with 8 bases between the two germline ends. Per germline, CDR1 MNHNY and CDR2 SVGAGI (reference sequence). CDR3 size: 13 residues. Here the CDR3 reads CASSYGQFNEQFF. The DNA for the CDR3 is TGTGCCAGCAGTTACGGGCAGTTCAATGAGCAGTTCTTC.

The gene calls are TRBV4-2 and TRBJ2-1, with no clear D. Germline V lookup: CDR1 LGHNA, CDR2 YNFKEQ. This CDR3 comprises 14 residues. Trimming removed 4 bases at V and 10 bases at J, with 17 bases between. CDR3 region: CASSPVGSQWEQFF. CDR3 in DNA: TGTGCCAGCAGCCCGGTCGGGTCACAATGGGAGCAGTTCTTC.